This T cell receptor beta chain was identified during a study of OX40 agonist ivuxolimab in advanced cancers. The wider study: All patients had ivuxolimab intravenously every 2 weeks at 0.01 to 10 mg/kg. Aged roughly 23 to 80 with a mean of roughly 65 years, they were approximately 80% male.

Study-wide results and caveats: Partial responders dosed at 0.1-3.0 mg/kg displayed clonal expansion ranking among the lowest.

This clone was seen a few times. What it binds is not known. V was cut by 0 bases and J by 8 bases, with 13 bases left in between. This CDR3 has 15 amino acids. In germline, CDR1 is MGHRA, CDR2 YSYEKL. The repertoire was sequenced with immunoSEQ multiplex PCR; TCRdb's copy has only in-frame clones and lacks some. The top ten clones hold approximately 2.6% of a sample with around 46,000 clones, approximately 77% of them seen once. This specimen consisted of CD4+ or CD8+ T cells sorted from blood, obtained in a trial of the OX40 agonist ivuxolimab. This sequence was found in an adult with an advanced solid tumor such as melanoma, head and neck, liver or kidney cancer. The V and J genes are TRBV4-1 and TRBJ1-4; a possible D gene is TRBD1 (5 bases). For the CDR3, the DNA is TGCGCCAGCAGCCAAGATTCCCCGGGGCAGGAAAAACTGTTTTTT. It yields the protein CASSQDSPGQEKLFF.